This TCR beta chain was documented in a study of T cell changes during pregnancy in multiple sclerosis. The assay was immunoSEQ multiplex PCR, and TCRdb's table has in-frame clones only and misses some. The sample lists 65,000 to 80,000 clones, roughly 93% occurring once. The CDR3 sequence is 14 residues long. Looked up from germline, CDR1 is SGHRS and CDR2 is YFSETQ. V lost 1 base and J 0 bases, leaving 8 bases between the germline ends. The sample was peripheral blood, taken in the second trimester of pregnancy. This sequence was found in a female donor with multiple sclerosis, enrolled in a pregnancy study. The J gene is TRBJ2-7, the V gene TRBV5-1; D gene uncertain. The DNA of the CDR3 is TGCGCCAGCAGCTTGACGGGTCTCTCCTACGAGCAGTACTTC. Amino acid sequence: CASSLTGLSYEQYF.